Following are 17 T cell receptor beta chains from one sample sequenced in a study of blood T cell repertoires in COVID-19. Libraries were prepared by immunoSEQ multiplex PCR; TCRdb keeps only in-frame clonotypes and omits some of them. The sample has 650,000 to 800,000 clones, 70% to 90% seen once; the top ten hold approximately 0.25%. Sequencing was done on a sample of peripheral blood. These receptor sequences come from a woman in her late teens or twenties with acute or convalescent COVID-19.

Remarks on this clone: A junction boundary mismatches the germline segment, possibly from a read error. The gene calls are TRBV18 and TRBJ1-5; 7 bases are a match to TRBD1. CDR3 length: 15 residues. CDR1 KGHSH and CDR2 LQKENI come from the germline V gene. The CDR3 DNA is TGTGCCAGCTCACTCAACAGGGGTCCGGATCAGCCCCGGCATTTT. Encoded protein: CASSLNRGPDQPRHF.

This chain connects TRBV30 to TRBJ2-7; TRBD1 is a possible D gene (7 bases). The CDR3 runs to 13 residues. Trimming took 3 bases from V and 3 from J, leaving 12 bases between them. Germline V gene data show CDR1 as GTSNPN and CDR2 as SVGIG (reference sequence). CDR3 DNA: TGTGCCTGGAGACCCAGGGGGGTCTACGAGCAGTACTTC. Translated: CAWRPRGVYEQYF.

The chain is built from TRBV19 and TRBJ1-2, with D perhaps matching TRBD1 (6 bases). The V gene lost 3 bases and the J gene lost 10 bases, with 24 bases spanning the gap. Germline values: CDR1 LNHDA, CDR2 SQIVND (reference sequence). CDR3 size: 16 residues. CDR3 nucleotides: TGTGCCAGTAGTATCGAAATCGGACAAGGGGGGGAGGACTACACCTTC. It is translated as CASSIEIGQGGEDYTF.

The V call is TRBV7-6, the J call TRBJ1-1, with a weak D call TRBD1 (5 bases). This CDR3 contains 14 residues. Germline lookup yields CDR1 SGHVS and CDR2 FNYEAQ. Trimming took off 5 bases at V and 2 bases at J, with 12 bases between the two ends. In DNA, the CDR3 is TGTGCCAGCAGCCAAATCCAGGGAAACACTGAAGCTTTCTTT. This translates into CASSQIQGNTEAFF. Drawing the rest from reference TRBV7-6 and TRBJ1-1, the complete variable domain is GAGVSQSPRYKVTKRGQDVALRCDPISGHVSLYWYRQALGQGPEFLTYFNYEAQQDKSGLPNDRFSAERPEGSISTLTIQRTEQRDSAMYRCASSQIQGNTEAFFGQGTRLTVV.

This chain uses TRBV5-1 with TRBJ2-5, with 8 bases matching TRBD2. The germline gives CDR1 SGHRS, CDR2 YFSETQ. The V and J ends lost 2 bases and 5 bases, in that order; junction bases with no gene match: 5. The length of the CDR3 is 14 residues. The CDR3 region is CASSFIGRGETQYF. DNA of the CDR3: TGCGCCAGCAGCTTCATCGGGAGGGGTGAGACCCAGTACTTC.

This clone has only one observation. V is TRBV9 and J is TRBJ1-2; TRBD1 matches 8 bases. Trimming cost V 3 bases and J 5 bases; bases outside gene matches: 12. Per the germline V gene, CDR1 is SGDLS and CDR2 is YYNGEE. CDR3 length: 16 amino acids. The CDR3 is CASSDSGQGGDYGYTF. CDR3 DNA sequence: TGTGCCAGCAGCGATAGCGGACAGGGAGGCGATTATGGCTACACCTTC.

The gene calls are TRBV18 and TRBJ1-2; TRBD1 is a possible D gene (6 bases). V was shortened by 6 bases and J by 6 bases, with 17 bases between the two germline ends. Germline V gives CDR1 KGHSH, CDR2 LQKENI. The CDR3 extends over 14 amino acids. CDR3 sequence reads: CASSATGMGDGYTF. The CDR3 DNA reads as TGTGCCAGCTCTGCCACAGGGATGGGCGATGGCTACACCTTC.

This chain uses TRBV3-1 (or the pseudogene TRBV3-2) with TRBJ2-3; TRBD2 agrees at 14 bases. With 4 bases clipped from V and 2 bases from J, the junction kept 2 bases outside the gene matches. Germline CDR1 reads LGHDT; CDR2 reads YNNKEL (reference sequence). The CDR3 contains 16 residues. CDR3 nucleotide sequence: TGTGCCAGCAGCCCGACTAGCGGGGGGGCCACAGATACGCAGTATTTT. Its translation is CASSPTSGGATDTQYF.

In this sample, this clone turned up once. The rearrangement uses TRBV9 and TRBJ2-1; TRBD2 might be the D (6 bases). Germline assignment: CDR1 SGDLS and CDR2 YYNGEE. V shed 4 bases and J shed 7 bases, with 18 bases lying between them. The CDR3 extends over 15 amino acids. CDR3 amino acids: CASSSRDGGLNEQFF. The CDR3 DNA reads as TGTGCCAGCAGCTCTCGCGACGGAGGGTTAAATGAGCAGTTCTTC.

The chain has TRBV5-3 and TRBJ1-1; 7 positions match TRBD1. TRBV5-3 carries the ORF label, with uncertain function. The CDR3 totals 16 residues. V was pared by 5 bases and J by 4 bases, with 14 bases of the junction left unmatched. CDR3 coding DNA: TGTGCCAGAAGTATGGGAACAGGGGAGGATCTCACTGAAGCTTTCTTT. Amino acids: CARSMGTGEDLTEAFF.

The rearrangement uses TRBV24-1 and TRBJ2-3; 9 nucleotides agree with TRBD2. V shed 7 bases and J 0 bases; nucleotides not matched to a gene: 4. This CDR3 is built from 15 residues. CDR1 and CDR2 from the germline V gene are KGHDR and SFDVKD. DNA of the CDR3: TGTGCCACCAGATCTACTAGCGGGAGCACAGATACGCAGTATTTT. This sequence encodes CATRSTSGSTDTQYF.

The chain recombines TRBV6-1 with TRBJ1-4; D uncertain. The V and J ends lost 1 base and 7 bases respectively, with 13 bases between them. This CDR3 is built from 15 residues. Germline V gives CDR1 MNHNS, CDR2 SASEGT. The CDR3 DNA follows: TGTGCCAGCAGTGAAGGGATCGGGAGTAGTGAAAAACTGTTTTTT. It yields the protein CASSEGIGSSEKLFF.

V gene TRBV5-1 combines with J gene TRBJ2-2; 8 bases align to TRBD1. From germline, CDR1 is SGHRS and CDR2 YFSETQ. The CDR3 runs to 14 residues. With V trimmed by 7 bases and J by 0 bases, 2 bases remained unmatched. The CDR3 DNA reads TGCGCCAGCCGGGACAGGCCGAACACCGGGGAGCTGTTTTTT. It specifies CASRDRPNTGELFF.

V gene TRBV5-4 combines with J gene TRBJ1-6, with D possibly TRBD1 on 5 matching bases. Germline V gives CDR1 SGHNT, CDR2 YYREEE (reference sequence). The CDR3 is 17 residues long. V shed 0 bases and J shed 7 bases, with 17 bases lying between them. DNA for the CDR3: TGTGCCAGCAGCTTGGGGGGCAGGGCGTCGAACAATTCACCCCTCCACTTT. This codes for CASSLGGRASNNSPLHF.

The chain employs TRBV4-3 and TRBJ2-1; 10 bases align to TRBD1. CDR1 is LGHNA, CDR2 YSLEER, per germline. J gave up 2 bases and V 0 bases, and 1 base lay outside the gene matches. This CDR3 region has 16 residues. Here the CDR3 DNA reads TGCGCCAGCAGCCAAGAAGGACAGGGGGCCTACAATGAGCAGTTCTTC. Its protein product is CASSQEGQGAYNEQFF.

This chain uses TRBV5-6 with TRBJ1-2, with 7 bases identical to TRBD1. The CDR3 consists of 14 residues. The V segment lost 0 bases and the J segment 7 bases; nucleotides outside the gene matches: 6. Per the germline V gene, CDR1 is SGHDT and CDR2 is YYEEEE. The CDR3 coding sequence is TGTGCCAGCAGCTTGGTGAGTGACAGGGCTGGCTACACCTTC. Translation gives CASSLVSDRAGYTF.

V is TRBV28 and J is TRBJ2-7; tentative D call: TRBD1 (6 bases). CDR1 is MDHEN, CDR2 SYDVKM, per germline. Trimming took off 5 bases at V and 4 bases at J, with 9 bases between the two ends. This CDR3 spans 12 amino acids. This CDR3 reads CASSDQGYEQYF. Written as DNA, the CDR3 is TGTGCCAGCAGTGACCAGGGGTACGAGCAGTACTTC. The full variable domain, completed using reference TRBV28 and TRBJ2-7, is DVKVTQSSRYLVKRTGEKVFLECVQDMDHENMFWYRQDPGLGLRLIYFSYDVKMKEKGDIPEGYSVSREKKERFSLILESASTNQTSMYLCASSDQGYEQYFGPGTRLTVT.